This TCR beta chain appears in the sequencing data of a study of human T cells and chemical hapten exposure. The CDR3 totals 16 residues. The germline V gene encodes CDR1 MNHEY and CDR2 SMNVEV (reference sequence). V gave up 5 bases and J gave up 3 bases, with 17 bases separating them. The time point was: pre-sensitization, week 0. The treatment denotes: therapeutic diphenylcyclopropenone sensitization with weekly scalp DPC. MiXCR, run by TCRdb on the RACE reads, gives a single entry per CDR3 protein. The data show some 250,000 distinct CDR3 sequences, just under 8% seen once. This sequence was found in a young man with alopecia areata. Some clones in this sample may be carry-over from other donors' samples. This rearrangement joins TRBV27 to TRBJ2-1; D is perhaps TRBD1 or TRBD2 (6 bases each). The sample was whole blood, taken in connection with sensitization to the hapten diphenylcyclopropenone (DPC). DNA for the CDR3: TGTGCCAGCAGTCGAGGGGGGCGCTTTATCTACAATGAGCAGTTCTTC. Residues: CASSRGGRFIYNEQFF.